The clone carrying this TCR beta chain has a count of ten or more. TCRdb reprocessed the 5' RACE reads with MiXCR, giving one entry per CDR3 protein. Of 8,000 to 10,000 distinct CDR3 sequences detected, over 25% appear once; the ten largest clones hold around 4.4%. V was trimmed by 6 bases and J by 4 bases, leaving 9 bases between them. The length of the CDR3 is 12 residues. The chain combines TRBV12-3 or TRBV12-4 with TRBJ1-2; D ambiguous. The clonotype comes from a female donor with breast cancer. Sequencing used naive CD4+ T cells sorted from a lymph node. Regarding subset: naive CD4+ T cells, CD4+CD45RA+CD25-. The CDR3 nucleotides read TGTGCCAGCAGCTCCAGAGGCTATGGCTACACCTTC. Its translation: CASSSRGYGYTF.